This is a list of T cell receptor beta chains from one sample in a study of blood T cell repertoires in COVID-19. The table came from immunoSEQ multiplex PCR; TCRdb's copy has only in-frame clones and leaves some out. The sample holds over 250,000 clones, 83% seen once. Sequencing was done on a sample of peripheral blood. Source of these receptors: a woman aged 50 to 60 who had recovered from COVID-19. Both conserved end residues are part of each CDR3. The order of the fields is clone size, D gene, J gene, V gene, CDR3 protein, CDR3 DNA. A D gene is named only where the DNA matches it firmly. Expanded clones are given a class, and other clones once, few, many or no size at all.

clone size: -; D gene: TRBD1; J gene: TRBJ2-4; V gene: TRBV28; CDR3 protein: CASSERGGSYQDIQYF; CDR3 DNA: TGTGCCAGCAGTGAACGAGGGGGCAGTTATCAAGACATTCAGTACTTC
clone size: -; D gene: TRBD2; J gene: TRBJ2-2; V gene: TRBV19; CDR3 protein: CASSTWTSTGELFF; CDR3 DNA: TGTGCCAGTAGTACCTGGACTAGCACCGGGGAGCTGTTTTTT
clone size: -; D gene: -; J gene: TRBJ1-5; V gene: TRBV18; CDR3 protein: CASSAGSNQPQHF; CDR3 DNA: TGTGCCAGCTCAGCGGGTAGCAATCAGCCCCAGCATTTT
clone size: -; D gene: -; J gene: TRBJ1-2; V gene: TRBV28; CDR3 protein: CASSSGRGGAGGYTF; CDR3 DNA: TGTGCCAGCAGTTCCGGACGTGGGGGGGCGGGTGGCTACACCTTC
clone size: -; D gene: -; J gene: TRBJ1-1; V gene: TRBV2; CDR3 protein: CASTPRRAAFF; CDR3 DNA: TGTGCCAGCACCCCACGGAGGGCAGCTTTCTTT
clone size: -; D gene: TRBD2; J gene: TRBJ2-2; V gene: TRBV19; CDR3 protein: CASTPSGGGHTGELFF; CDR3 DNA: TGTGCCAGTACCCCATCGGGGGGGGGCCACACTGGGGAGCTGTTTTTT
clone size: few; D gene: -; J gene: TRBJ1-5; V gene: TRBV16; CDR3 protein: CASSQWEGGDNQPQHF; CDR3 DNA: TGTGCCAGCAGCCAATGGGAGGGGGGTGACAATCAGCCCCAGCATTTT
clone size: -; D gene: TRBD1; J gene: TRBJ2-1; V gene: TRBV2; CDR3 protein: CASNGQGSGNEQFF; CDR3 DNA: TGTGCCAGTAACGGACAGGGATCGGGCAATGAGCAGTTCTTC
clone size: once; D gene: TRBD2; J gene: TRBJ2-1; V gene: TRBV7-6; CDR3 protein: CASSSRGTSGTNNEQFF; CDR3 DNA: TGTGCCAGCAGCTCCCGAGGGACTAGCGGGACCAACAATGAGCAGTTCTTC
clone size: -; D gene: -; J gene: TRBJ1-6; V gene: TRBV3-1/TRBV3-2; CDR3 protein: CASSQPTGYNSPLHF; CDR3 DNA: TGTGCCAGCAGCCAGCCGACAGGCTATAATTCACCCCTCCACTTT
clone size: -; D gene: -; J gene: TRBJ2-1; V gene: TRBV7-8; CDR3 protein: CASSKGTYNEQFF; CDR3 DNA: TGTGCCAGCAGCAAGGGGACCTACAATGAGCAGTTCTTC
clone size: -; D gene: TRBD2; J gene: TRBJ2-7; V gene: TRBV10-2; CDR3 protein: CASSGVGRPPYEQYF; CDR3 DNA: TGCGCCAGCAGTGGGGTCGGGAGGCCTCCGTACGAGCAGTACTTC
clone size: -; D gene: -; J gene: TRBJ1-2; V gene: TRBV12-3/TRBV12-4; CDR3 protein: CASSGGGYGYTF; CDR3 DNA: TGTGCCAGCTCGGGAGGCGGCTATGGCTACACCTTC
clone size: -; D gene: -; J gene: TRBJ2-3; V gene: TRBV18; CDR3 protein: CASSPRTLTDTQYF; CDR3 DNA: TGTGCCAGCTCACCACGGACACTCACAGATACGCAGTATTTT
clone size: -; D gene: TRBD1; J gene: TRBJ1-4; V gene: TRBV2; CDR3 protein: CASRLGQLATNEKLFF; CDR3 DNA: TGTGCCAGCAGATTGGGACAGCTTGCAACTAATGAAAAACTGTTTTTT
clone size: -; D gene: -; J gene: TRBJ2-7; V gene: TRBV5-1; CDR3 protein: CASRDSRGYEQYF; CDR3 DNA: TGCGCCAGCAGGGACAGCCGCGGGTACGAGCAGTACTTC
clone size: once; D gene: TRBD2; J gene: TRBJ2-5; V gene: TRBV6-5; CDR3 protein: CASSLAGGQQETQYF; CDR3 DNA: TGTGCCAGCAGCCTAGCGGGGGGGCAGCAAGAGACCCAGTACTTC
clone size: -; D gene: TRBD1; J gene: TRBJ2-7; V gene: TRBV5-5; CDR3 protein: CASSLTGQAYEQYF; CDR3 DNA: TGTGCCAGCAGCTTAACGGGACAGGCCTACGAGCAGTACTTC
clone size: -; D gene: -; J gene: TRBJ1-4; V gene: TRBV18; CDR3 protein: CASSEQGSLNGNEKLFF; CDR3 DNA: TGTGCCAGCTCTGAACAGGGTTCTCTCAACGGGAATGAAAAACTGTTTTTT
clone size: -; D gene: -; J gene: TRBJ1-1; V gene: TRBV5-1; CDR3 protein: CASSLVTGMNTEAFF; CDR3 DNA: TGCGCCAGCAGCTTGGTAACAGGGATGAACACTGAAGCTTTCTTT
clone size: many; D gene: TRBD1; J gene: TRBJ1-1; V gene: TRBV5-6; CDR3 protein: CASSQQGVQAQEAFF; CDR3 DNA: TGTGCCAGCAGCCAACAGGGGGTTCAAGCCCAAGAAGCTTTCTTT
clone size: -; D gene: -; J gene: TRBJ2-3; V gene: TRBV5-5; CDR3 protein: CASSLEQGRDTQYF; CDR3 DNA: TGTGCCAGCAGCTTGGAACAGGGTCGAGATACGCAGTATTTT
clone size: -; D gene: TRBD2; J gene: TRBJ2-1; V gene: TRBV9; CDR3 protein: CASSVGASGISYNEQFF; CDR3 DNA: TGTGCCAGCAGCGTAGGGGCTAGCGGGATTTCCTACAATGAGCAGTTCTTC
clone size: -; D gene: TRBD1; J gene: TRBJ1-2; V gene: TRBV29-1; CDR3 protein: CSVELSRGYGYTF; CDR3 DNA: TGCAGCGTGGAATTGAGCAGGGGGTATGGCTACACCTTC
clone size: -; D gene: TRBD1; J gene: TRBJ2-3; V gene: TRBV9; CDR3 protein: CASSSGGVNVETQYF; CDR3 DNA: TGTGCCAGCAGCTCAGGGGGAGTGAACGTGGAGACGCAGTATTTT
clone size: -; D gene: TRBD2; J gene: TRBJ2-1; V gene: TRBV9; CDR3 protein: CASSVSSGRVFNEQFF; CDR3 DNA: TGTGCCAGCAGCGTAAGTAGCGGGAGGGTTTTTAATGAGCAGTTCTTC
clone size: -; D gene: TRBD1; J gene: TRBJ2-3; V gene: TRBV6-5; CDR3 protein: CASSYRGRDTQYF; CDR3 DNA: TGTGCCAGCAGCTACAGGGGCCGGGATACGCAGTATTTT
clone size: -; D gene: TRBD2; J gene: TRBJ2-1; V gene: TRBV4-3; CDR3 protein: CASSQDGNTAGVNEQFF; CDR3 DNA: TGCGCCAGCAGCCAAGATGGGAATACGGCGGGAGTAAATGAGCAGTTCTTC
clone size: -; D gene: -; J gene: TRBJ1-1; V gene: TRBV5-1; CDR3 protein: CASSQRGAGNTEAFF; CDR3 DNA: TGCGCCAGCAGTCAACGAGGCGCGGGGAACACTGAAGCTTTCTTT
clone size: -; D gene: -; J gene: TRBJ2-1; V gene: TRBV7-8; CDR3 protein: CASSLKSVDEQFF; CDR3 DNA: TGTGCCAGCAGCTTAAAATCGGTCGATGAGCAGTTCTTC
clone size: -; D gene: TRBD2; J gene: TRBJ2-5; V gene: TRBV7-9; CDR3 protein: CASSLYGGETQYF; CDR3 DNA: TGTGCCAGCAGTCTATACGGGGGGGAGACCCAGTACTTC
clone size: -; D gene: TRBD1; J gene: TRBJ1-5; V gene: TRBV19; CDR3 protein: CASSLGTGGNQPQHF; CDR3 DNA: TGTGCCAGTAGTCTCGGGACAGGGGGTAATCAGCCCCAGCATTTT
clone size: -; D gene: TRBD1; J gene: TRBJ1-2; V gene: TRBV28; CDR3 protein: CASSLDGGTGVGYGYTF; CDR3 DNA: TGTGCCAGCAGTTTAGACGGTGGGACAGGGGTTGGCTATGGCTACACCTTC
clone size: few; D gene: TRBD1; J gene: TRBJ2-7; V gene: TRBV24-1; CDR3 protein: CATSDSGQGDYEQYF; CDR3 DNA: TGTGCCACCAGTGATTCGGGACAGGGGGACTACGAGCAGTACTTC
clone size: once; D gene: TRBD1; J gene: TRBJ2-7; V gene: TRBV27; CDR3 protein: CASSFRTGVDEQYF; CDR3 DNA: TGTGCCAGCAGTTTTCGGACAGGGGTCGACGAGCAGTACTTC
clone size: -; D gene: -; J gene: TRBJ2-5; V gene: TRBV7-9; CDR3 protein: CASTPPGEETQYF; CDR3 DNA: TGTGCCAGCACCCCCCCGGGGGAGGAGACCCAGTACTTC
clone size: -; D gene: TRBD1; J gene: TRBJ2-6; V gene: TRBV28; CDR3 protein: CASSFGGQGAGANVLTF; CDR3 DNA: TGTGCCAGCAGTTTCGGGGGACAGGGGGCTGGGGCCAACGTCCTGACTTTC
clone size: -; D gene: -; J gene: TRBJ2-7; V gene: TRBV7-8; CDR3 protein: CASRGLGSEQYF; CDR3 DNA: TGTGCCAGCCGTGGCTTGGGGAGCGAGCAGTACTTC
clone size: -; D gene: -; J gene: TRBJ1-2; V gene: TRBV6-2/TRBV6-3; CDR3 protein: CASSYAGTTTGGPAF; CDR3 DNA: TGTGCCAGCAGTTACGCGGGAACCACCACTGGAGGTCCGGCCTTC
clone size: -; D gene: TRBD2; J gene: TRBJ2-1; V gene: TRBV4-3; CDR3 protein: CASSHDHRTSGSGHEQFF; CDR3 DNA: TGCGCCAGCAGCCACGACCATCGGACTAGCGGGTCGGGGCATGAGCAGTTCTTC
clone size: -; D gene: TRBD2; J gene: TRBJ2-7; V gene: TRBV4-2; CDR3 protein: CASSLTAGLAGGETYEQYF; CDR3 DNA: TGTGCCAGCAGCCTCACCGCGGGACTAGCGGGAGGTGAAACCTACGAGCAGTACTTC
clone size: -; D gene: -; J gene: TRBJ2-3; V gene: TRBV3-1/TRBV3-2; CDR3 protein: CASSPPWGGANTDTQYF; CDR3 DNA: TGTGCCAGCAGCCCGCCCTGGGGGGGGGCTAACACAGATACGCAGTATTTT
clone size: few; D gene: -; J gene: TRBJ2-2; V gene: TRBV3-1/TRBV3-2; CDR3 protein: CASSRLEGAGELFF; CDR3 DNA: TGTGCCAGCAGCCGCCTAGAGGGGGCCGGGGAGCTGTTTTTT
clone size: -; D gene: TRBD1; J gene: TRBJ2-7; V gene: TRBV27; CDR3 protein: CASSRTGVGPYEQYF; CDR3 DNA: TGTGCCAGCAGTCGGACAGGGGTCGGCCCCTACGAGCAGTACTTC
clone size: -; D gene: TRBD1; J gene: TRBJ1-2; V gene: TRBV19; CDR3 protein: CASSILTSGGNYGYTF; CDR3 DNA: TGTGCCAGTAGTATCCTCACTTCAGGGGGAAACTATGGCTACACCTTC
clone size: -; D gene: TRBD1; J gene: TRBJ1-1; V gene: TRBV6-2/TRBV6-3; CDR3 protein: CASSSGTVNSNTEAFF; CDR3 DNA: TGTGCCAGCAGTTCGGGGACAGTGAACTCGAACACTGAAGCTTTCTTT
clone size: -; D gene: -; J gene: TRBJ1-3; V gene: TRBV3-1/TRBV3-2; CDR3 protein: CASSLGGNTIYF; CDR3 DNA: TGTGCCAGCAGCCTCGGGGGAAACACCATATATTTT
clone size: -; D gene: -; J gene: TRBJ2-3; V gene: TRBV2; CDR3 protein: CASSVLPPGTDTQYF; CDR3 DNA: TGTGCCAGCAGTGTTTTACCCCCAGGCACAGATACGCAGTATTTT
clone size: -; D gene: TRBD1; J gene: TRBJ2-3; V gene: TRBV5-1; CDR3 protein: CASSPGQGALTWTDTQYF; CDR3 DNA: TGCGCCAGCAGCCCGGGACAGGGGGCGCTCACTTGGACAGATACGCAGTATTTT
clone size: -; D gene: TRBD1; J gene: TRBJ1-4; V gene: TRBV18; CDR3 protein: CASSPLTGDEKLFF; CDR3 DNA: TGTGCCAGCTCACCTTTGACAGGGGATGAAAAACTGTTTTTT
clone size: -; D gene: TRBD2; J gene: TRBJ2-2; V gene: TRBV7-2; CDR3 protein: CASSYRGGGQSGELFF; CDR3 DNA: TGTGCCAGCAGCTACCGTGGCGGGGGGCAGTCCGGGGAGCTGTTTTTT